These 5 T cell receptor beta chains share one sample of origin, sequenced in a study of STAT3 mutations in large granular lymphocyte leukemia. Their recognized antigens are unknown. Study outcomes and limitations: In T-cell large granular lymphocyte leukemia, about half of patients showed multiple immunodominant subclonotypes.

Sequencing used immunoSEQ multiplex PCR; TCRdb keeps in-frame clones, though not all of them. The table lists approximately 2,500 clones, 49% of them singletons. What was sequenced was peripheral blood mononuclear cells. The receptors come from a man in his sixties with T-cell large granular lymphocyte leukemia. Some clones in this sample may be carry-over from other donors' samples.

This clone was detected only a few times. The J gene is TRBJ2-1, the V gene TRBV28, with D hard to call. The CDR3 sequence is 11 residues long. Per the germline V gene, CDR1 is MDHEN and CDR2 is SYDVKM. The CDR3 reads CAVFSYNEQFF. DNA of the CDR3: TGTGCTGTATTTTCGTACAATGAGCAGTTCTTC.

The chain joins TRBV18 to TRBJ2-1; D not certain. The CDR3 is made up of 12 amino acids. Deletions cut 5 bases from V and 10 bases from J, with 12 bases between. Germline V gene sequence: CDR1 KGHSH, CDR2 LQKENI. The CDR3 spells CASSSTSREQFF. CDR3 nucleotides: TGTGCCAGCTCATCTACCAGCAGGGAGCAGTTCTTC.

V is TRBV7-9 and J is TRBJ1-5; TRBD1 might be the D (6 bases). This CDR3 has 14 amino acids. Germline values: CDR1 SEHNR, CDR2 FQNEAQ (reference sequence). V was shortened by 5 bases and J by 0 bases, with 8 bases between the two germline ends. CDR3 loop: CASSGTNSNQPQHF. In nucleotides, the CDR3 is TGTGCCAGCAGCGGGACAAATAGCAATCAGCCCCAGCATTTT.

The V gene is TRBV5-1, the J gene TRBJ1-1; 8 positions agree with TRBD1. V lost 4 bases to trimming and J lost 1 base; unmatched junction nucleotides: 3. The CDR3 extends over 14 amino acids. The germline V gene encodes CDR1 SGHRS and CDR2 YFSETQ. CDR3 sequence: CASSRDRGNTEAFF. The CDR3 nucleotides read TGCGCCAGCAGCCGAGACAGGGGGAACACTGAAGCTTTCTTT.

This clone has just a few counts. This sequence joins TRBV7-9 and TRBJ1-4; D is undetermined. This CDR3 has 14 amino acids. Trimming stripped 3 bases from V and 6 bases from J, with 11 bases between. Germline V lookup: CDR1 SEHNR, CDR2 FQNEAQ (reference sequence). As DNA, the CDR3 is TGTGCCAGCAGCTTGAGGAGGGAGGATGAAAAACTGTTTTTT. This codes for CASSLRREDEKLFF.